One T cell receptor (beta chain) is described in this entry. CDR3 length: 17 amino acids. The sample originates from a study of blood T cell repertoires in COVID-19. Turning to the study itself: Italy, Spain and the United States were the sources of the convalescent and acute COVID-19 samples. PBMCs, B-cell-depleted T cells, or T cells were the source of the cDNA or gDNA that made up the material.

Per the original methods: Cell counts per sample came from amplifying reference gene primers. The protocol was immunoSEQ multiplex PCR, while the TCRdb copy is restricted to in-frame clones and leaves out a portion. V and J calls and clone size are as listed in that table; D and trimming were resolved from the DNA. The sample carries 150,000 to 200,000 clones, around nine tenths recorded once. The chain couples TRBV12-1 to TRBJ2-7; the table's D call, TRBD2, was not checked against the DNA. TRBV12-1 represents a pseudogene. This clonotype was sampled from a man between 70 and 80 years old with active or convalescent COVID-19. Sequences were obtained from peripheral blood. CDR3 sequence: CASNSLTSGTFSYEQYF. In DNA form, the CDR3 reads TGTGCCAGCAACTCCCTCACTAGCGGGACGTTCTCCTACGAGCAGTACTTC.